There are many counts of the clone carrying this TCR beta chain. This entry belongs to a study of neurological immune-mediated disorders. The CDR3 is made up of 12 amino acids. Germline CDR1 is ENHRY and CDR2 is SYGVKD. V was shortened by 3 bases and J by 11 bases, with 13 bases between the two germline ends. cDNA synthesis was performed by 5'RACE with 10-nucleotide random UMIs. Using its own MiXCR run on the 5' RACE reads, TCRdb lists one record per CDR3 protein. The sample yields around 48,000 distinct CDR3 sequences, 10% seen once. The sample taken for sequencing was PBMCs. The TCR sequence derives from a woman in her 40s with HTLV-1-associated myelopathy (HAM/TSP). The chain carries TRBV10-3 and TRBJ1-1; no clear D. CDR3 loop: CAISERGWEAFF. Written as DNA, the CDR3 is TGTGCCATCAGTGAACGTGGGTGGGAGGCTTTCTTT.